This TCR beta chain was captured in a study of T cells after posttransplantation cyclophosphamide. Whole-study results and caveats: TRB overlap between skin or GI tissue T cells and blood was limited. Recipient CMV seropositivity and CMV reactivation strongly tracked TRB clonality.

TCRdb's table, derived via immunoSEQ multiplex PCR, lists solely in-frame clones and lacks some. In total the sample includes 34,000 or so clones, none of them seen once. This clone was counted at least ten times. The antigen is undetermined. Trimming removed 5 bases from V and 0 bases from J, with 8 bases in between. This CDR3 region has 14 residues. Material for sequencing was PBMCs. This sequence was found in a woman aged 50 to 60 in good health and a related stem cell transplant donor. The chain links TRBV12-3 or TRBV12-4 to TRBJ2-1; possible D gene TRBD2, 6 bases. The CDR3 nucleotides read TGTGCCAGCAGTACGCGGGGCTCCTACAATGAGCAGTTCTTC. This sequence encodes CASSTRGSYNEQFF.